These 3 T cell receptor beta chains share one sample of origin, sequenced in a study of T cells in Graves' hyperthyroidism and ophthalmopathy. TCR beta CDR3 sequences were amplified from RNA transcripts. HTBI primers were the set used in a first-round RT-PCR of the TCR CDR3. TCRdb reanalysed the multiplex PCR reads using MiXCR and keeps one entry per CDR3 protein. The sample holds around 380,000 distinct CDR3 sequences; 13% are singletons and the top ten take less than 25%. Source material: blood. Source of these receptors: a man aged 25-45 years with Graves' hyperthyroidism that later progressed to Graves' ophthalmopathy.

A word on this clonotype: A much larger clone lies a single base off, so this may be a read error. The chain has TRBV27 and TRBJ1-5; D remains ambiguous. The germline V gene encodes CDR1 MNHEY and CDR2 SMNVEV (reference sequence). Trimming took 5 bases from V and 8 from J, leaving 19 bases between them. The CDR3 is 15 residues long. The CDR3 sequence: CASSPVGPADKPQHF. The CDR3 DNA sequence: TGTGCCAGCAGTCCAGTCGGCCCCGCGGATAAGCCCCAGCATTTT.

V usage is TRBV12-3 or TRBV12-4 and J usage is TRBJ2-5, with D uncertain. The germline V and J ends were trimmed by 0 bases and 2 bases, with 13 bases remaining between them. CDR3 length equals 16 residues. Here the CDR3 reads CASSLALGRSQETQYF. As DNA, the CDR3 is TGTGCCAGCAGTTTAGCCCTAGGCAGATCTCAAGAGACCCAGTACTTC.

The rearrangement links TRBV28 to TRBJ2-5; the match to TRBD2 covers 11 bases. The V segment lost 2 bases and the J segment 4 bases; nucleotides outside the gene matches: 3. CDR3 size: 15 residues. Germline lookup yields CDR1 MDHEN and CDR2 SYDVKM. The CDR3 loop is CASSLLAGGAETQYF. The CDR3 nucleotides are TGTGCCAGCAGTTTACTAGCGGGAGGAGCAGAGACCCAGTACTTC.